This TCR beta chain was recovered during a study of beta chain features in type 1 diabetes. Study conclusions and caveats: Using cDNA template may skew counts toward highly expressing activated cells. Naive, central memory and Treg TCRB repertoires appeared more alike in patients than in healthy donors. Type 1 diabetes patients showed a moderate but significant shortening of TCRB CDR3s in all four CD4+ subsets.

The isolated RNA, all of it, was reverse transcribed, so expressed TCRB transcripts were what got sequenced. Here immunoSEQ multiplex PCR was the method, and the copy in TCRdb shows in-frame clones only, minus some. This table has about 660,000 clones, over 12% appearing once. The V end lost 2 bases, the J end lost 5 bases, and 9 bases lay between the germline ends. This CDR3 comprises 13 residues. The germline V gene encodes CDR1 SGHTA and CDR2 FQGTGA. On this clone itself: Its target is unknown.

Via CD45RO/CCR7/CD25/CD127/CD95/CD27, cells of the CD4+ naive, central memory, regulatory and stem cell-like memory subsets were sorted. Sequencing was carried out using naive CD4+ T cells from blood. V usage is TRBV7-3 and J usage is TRBJ2-5; no firm D call. This clonotype originated in a young man with type 1 diabetes. CDR3 coding DNA: TGTGCCAGCAGCTTAGCTTCGTATGAGACCCAGTACTTC. It specifies CASSLASYETQYF.